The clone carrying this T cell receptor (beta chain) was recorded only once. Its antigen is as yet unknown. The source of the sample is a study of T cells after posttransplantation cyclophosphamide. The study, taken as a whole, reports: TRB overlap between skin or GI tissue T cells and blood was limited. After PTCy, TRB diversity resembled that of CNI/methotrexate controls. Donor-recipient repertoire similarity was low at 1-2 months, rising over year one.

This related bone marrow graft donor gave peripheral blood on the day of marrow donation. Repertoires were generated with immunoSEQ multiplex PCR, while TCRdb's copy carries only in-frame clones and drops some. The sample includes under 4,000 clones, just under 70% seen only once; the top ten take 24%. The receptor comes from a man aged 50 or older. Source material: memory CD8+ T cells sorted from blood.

The CDR3 region is CASSYSNSNEKLFF. DNA of the CDR3: TGTGCCAGCAGTTACTCCAACTCTAATGAAAAACTGTTTTTT. The chain uses TRBV6-5 and TRBJ1-4; D is unresolved. Looked up from germline, CDR1 is MNHEY and CDR2 is SVGAGI. The CDR3 runs to 14 residues. Trimming removed 0 bases at V and 3 bases at J, with 5 bases between.